This passage covers 25 T cell receptor beta chains from one sample sequenced in a study of cytomegalovirus exposure and HLA in healthy donors. The PCR used 60 Vbeta and 13 Jbeta primers. The method was immunoSEQ multiplex PCR; TCRdb's version includes in-frame clones alone and lacks a portion of them. The sample lists roughly 90,000 clones, approximately 88% occurring once. Sequencing was performed on PBMCs. The receptor source for this set is a man younger than 30 in good health and CMV-seronegative.

This chain links TRBV5-5 with TRBJ1-4; tentative D call: TRBD1 (5 bases). Trimming shortened V by 4 bases and J by 7 bases, and 14 bases separated the two germline ends. The length of the CDR3 is 14 residues. The germline CDR1 and CDR2 sequences are SGHKS and YYEKEE (reference sequence). The CDR3 DNA sequence: TGTGCCAGCAGCCTAACGGGGGTACCTGAAAAACTGTTTTTT. As protein: CASSLTGVPEKLFF.

The chain uses TRBV9 and TRBJ2-7, with 8 bases that match TRBD1. The V segment lost 0 bases and the J segment 5 bases; nucleotides outside the gene matches: 10. This CDR3 spans 16 amino acids. Germline CDR1 and CDR2: SGDLS and YYNGEE. CDR3: CASSVGTGRVGHEQYF. CDR3 bases: TGTGCCAGCAGCGTAGGGACAGGGCGGGTTGGGCACGAGCAGTACTTC.

The chain uses TRBV30 and TRBJ2-3, with 7 bases matching TRBD1. The CDR3 runs 15 residues. CDR1 is GTSNPN and CDR2 is SVGIG in the germline V gene (reference sequence). V dropped 2 bases and J dropped 2; count of bases not matched to a gene: 7. The CDR3 loop is CAWSPLTGDTDTQYF. The CDR3 region has the DNA TGTGCCTGGAGTCCATTAACAGGGGACACAGATACGCAGTATTTT.

The count of this clone is one. The chain carries TRBV7-2 and TRBJ1-6; 7 positions match TRBD1. CDR3 length: 15 amino acids. In germline, CDR1 is SGHTA, CDR2 FQGNSA. Trimming removed 5 bases from V and 7 bases from J; junction bases left unmatched: 8. CDR3 coding DNA: TGTGCCAGCAGCCGAGCCGGGACAGAAAATTCACCCCTCCACTTT. Residues: CASSRAGTENSPLHF.

The V call is TRBV19, the J call TRBJ1-2; D uncertain. The CDR3 runs to 16 residues. Per germline, CDR1 LNHDA and CDR2 SQIVND (reference sequence). V lost 2 bases, J lost 4 bases, and 17 bases lay in between. The CDR3 is CASSIPPSRNGYGYTF. CDR3 DNA: TGTGCCAGTAGTATACCCCCATCCCGTAACGGCTATGGCTACACCTTC.

The chain couples TRBV4-1 to TRBJ1-6; a weak D match, TRBD1 (6 bases). Trimming stripped 0 bases from V and 10 bases from J, with 13 bases between. Germline-derived CDR1 and CDR2 are MGHRA and YSYEKL. This CDR3 spans 15 amino acids. This CDR3 reads CASSQEGQGRSPLHF. CDR3 nucleotide sequence: TGCGCCAGCAGCCAAGAAGGGCAGGGGCGCTCACCCCTCCACTTT.

The chain recombines TRBV19 with TRBJ1-5, with unresolved D. This CDR3 has 12 residues. Trimming took 8 bases from V and 4 from J, leaving 9 bases between them. CDR1 and CDR2 (germline): LNHDA, SQIVND (reference sequence). CDR3 sequence: CASSFLNQPQHF. The CDR3 bases are TGTGCCAGTTCTTTCTTGAATCAGCCCCAGCATTTT. Using reference TRBV19 and TRBJ1-5 for the parts outside the CDR3, the full variable domain is DGGITQSPKYLFRKEGQNVTLSCEQNLNHDAMYWYRQDPGQGLRLIYYSQIVNDFQKGDIAEGYSVSREKKESFPLTVTSAQKNPTAFYLCASSFLNQPQHFGDGTRLSIL.

The chain employs TRBV7-9 and TRBJ2-7; 12 bases map to TRBD2. This CDR3 has 16 amino acids. Germline-derived CDR1 and CDR2 are SEHNR and FQNEAQ (reference sequence). J lost 3 bases, V lost 5 bases, and 8 bases had no gene match. CDR3 residues: CASSRRSTSGSYEQYF. The CDR3 DNA sequence: TGTGCCAGCAGCCGAAGATCGACTAGCGGGAGCTACGAGCAGTACTTC. Together with reference TRBV7-9 and TRBJ2-7, the CDR3 gives the full variable domain: DTGVSQNPRHKITKRGQNVTFRCDPISEHNRLYWYRQTLGQGPEFLTYFQNEAQLEKSRLLSDRFSAERPKGSFSTLEIQRTEQGDSAMYLCASSRRSTSGSYEQYFGPGTRLTVT.

This chain links TRBV28 with TRBJ1-5; a possible D gene is TRBD1 (5 bases). The CDR3 spans 17 residues. The germline CDR1 and CDR2 sequences are MDHEN and SYDVKM. Trimming stripped 3 bases from V and 2 bases from J, with 17 bases between. The CDR3 loop is CASSFRGGEGGNQPQHF. The CDR3 bases are TGTGCCAGCAGTTTCCGGGGGGGAGAGGGTGGCAATCAGCCCCAGCATTTT.

This chain connects TRBV5-1 to TRBJ1-6; 11 positions agree with TRBD1. CDR3 size: 14 residues. Per germline, CDR1 SGHRS and CDR2 YFSETQ. Trimming at V came to 4 bases and at J to 9 bases, leaving 3 bases not matched to a gene. For the CDR3, the DNA is TGCGCCAGCAGCACCGGGACAGGGGGTTCACCCCTCCACTTT. Protein sequence: CASSTGTGGSPLHF.

The J gene is TRBJ2-1, the V gene TRBV19; TRBD2 might be the D (5 bases). The germline V and J ends were trimmed by 7 bases and 4 bases, with 8 bases remaining between them. Germline V lookup: CDR1 LNHDA, CDR2 SQIVND (reference sequence). CDR3 length: 12 residues. The CDR3, as DNA: TGTGCCAGTAAACGGGGTTACAATGAGCAGTTCTTC. It specifies CASKRGYNEQFF.

The genes are TRBV18 and TRBJ2-1; TRBD2 aligns across 8 bases. CDR1 KGHSH and CDR2 LQKENI come from the germline V gene. J gave up 10 bases and V 1 base, and 3 bases lay outside the gene matches. This CDR3 comprises 13 residues. The CDR3 DNA sequence: TGTGCCAGCTCACCACTAACTAGCGGCGAGCAGTTCTTC. Translating it yields CASSPLTSGEQFF.

This clone appeared a few times. The CDR3 is CSASPGLGYTF. DNA of the CDR3: TGCAGTGCTAGCCCCGGTCTTGGCTACACCTTC. The chain has TRBV20-1 and TRBJ1-2; D gene ambiguous. Germline CDR1 and CDR2: DFQATT and SNEGSKA (reference sequence). The CDR3 has 11 amino acids. Deletions cut 3 bases from V and 7 bases from J, with 9 bases between.

The chain carries TRBV5-1 and TRBJ2-1; 7 positions match TRBD2. J lost 8 bases, V lost 7 bases, and 9 bases had no gene match. The length of the CDR3 is 13 residues. The germline V gene has CDR1 SGHRS and CDR2 YFSETQ. The chain's CDR3 is CASREDPGDEQFF. The CDR3, as DNA: TGCGCCAGCCGGGAGGACCCGGGCGATGAGCAGTTCTTC.

V is TRBV5-1 and J is TRBJ2-3, with D uncertain. The germline V gene has CDR1 SGHRS and CDR2 YFSETQ. This CDR3 spans 14 amino acids. Trimming took 4 bases from V and 5 from J, leaving 14 bases between them. The CDR3 DNA reads as TGCGCCAGCAGCACTGGTGGTTATGGAGATACGCAGTATTTT. This sequence encodes CASSTGGYGDTQYF. Full variable domain (rest looked up from reference TRBV5-1 and TRBJ2-3): KAGVTQTPRYLIKTRGQQVTLSCSPISGHRSVSWYQQTPGQGLQFLFEYFSETQRNKGNFPGRFSGRQFSNSRSEMNVSTLELGDSALYLCASSTGGYGDTQYFGPGTRLTVL.

The chain employs TRBV9 and TRBJ2-7; a weak D match, TRBD2 (6 bases). Per germline, CDR1 SGDLS and CDR2 YYNGEE. CDR3 length equals 14 residues. V lost 2 bases to trimming and J lost 7 bases, with 16 bases between them. The CDR3 here is CASSVPRDFEEQYF. CDR3 bases: TGTGCCAGCAGCGTCCCCCGGGACTTCGAAGAGCAGTACTTC. Based on the CDR3 plus reference TRBV9 and TRBJ2-7, the full variable domain is DSGVTQTPKHLITATGQRVTLRCSPRSGDLSVYWYQQSLDQGLQFLIQYYNGEERAKGNILERFSAQQFPDLHSELNLSSLELGDSALYFCASSVPRDFEEQYFGPGTRLTVT.

The chain joins TRBV6-1 to TRBJ1-5, with 7 bases lining up with TRBD1. J gave up 7 bases and V 7 bases, and 10 bases lay outside the gene matches. Germline V gene sequence: CDR1 MNHNS, CDR2 SASEGT. The CDR3 has 14 amino acids. CDR3 in DNA: TGTGCCAGCAACCGACAGGGTGCGTGGCAGCCCCAGCATTTT. This sequence encodes CASNRQGAWQPQHF.

Concerning this clone itself: One junction end disagrees with the germline gene, perhaps due to a read error. This chain uses TRBV4-1 with TRBJ2-7; D may be TRBD2 (5 bases). Germline lookup yields CDR1 MGHRA and CDR2 YSYEKL. CDR3 size: 13 residues. CDR3 loop: CASSQALWETSFF. DNA for the CDR3: TGCGCCAGCAGCCAAGCTCTGTGGGAGACTTCTTTCTTC.

The V gene is TRBV28, the J gene TRBJ2-7; 9 bases align to TRBD1. The CDR3 is 14 residues long. Per the germline V gene, CDR1 is MDHEN and CDR2 is SYDVKM. V shed 1 base, J shed 5 bases, and the junction held 3 bases outside the gene matches. The chain's CDR3 is CASSLYGTGNEQYF. The CDR3 bases are TGTGCCAGCAGTTTATACGGGACAGGGAACGAGCAGTACTTC.

J is TRBJ1-3 and V is TRBV5-4; D remains unclear. Germline assignment: CDR1 SGHNT and CDR2 YYREEE (reference sequence). The CDR3 covers 14 residues. Trimming took 1 base from V and 9 from J, leaving 14 bases between them. Here the CDR3 reads CASSLSIGSSTIYF. The CDR3 nucleotides are TGTGCCAGCAGCTTGTCAATCGGGAGTTCCACCATATATTTT.

J is TRBJ1-5 and V is TRBV10-3; weak D call: TRBD1 (5 bases). This CDR3 is 16 amino acids long. V was shortened by 11 bases and J by 4 bases, with 24 bases between the two germline ends. Germline V lookup: CDR1 ENHRY, CDR2 SYGVKD. CDR3 nucleotide sequence: TGTGCCCGAACTCAAACTTTGGGAAAGGGGAATCAGCCCCAGCATTTT. It specifies CARTQTLGKGNQPQHF.

The genes are TRBV12-5 and TRBJ2-2, with TRBD2 as a possible D gene (5 bases). The CDR3 loop spans 15 amino acids. The germline CDR1 and CDR2 sequences are LGHNT and FRNRAP. V was trimmed by 3 bases and J by 4 bases, leaving 12 bases between them. The CDR3 bases are TGTGCTAGTGGTTTAGCCCTGGCGGGCACCGGGGAGCTGTTTTTT. This translates into CASGLALAGTGELFF.

The chain recombines TRBV7-3 with TRBJ1-1, with 8 bases identical to TRBD1. The length of the CDR3 is 13 residues. The germline CDR1 and CDR2 sequences are SGHTA and FQGTGA. The V gene end was trimmed by 5 bases and the J gene end by 8 bases; junction bases not matched to a gene: 7. In DNA, the CDR3 is TGTGCCAGCAGCCTGACAGGGGCGGCGGAAGCTTTCTTT. Translation gives CASSLTGAAEAFF.

V usage is TRBV30 and J usage is TRBJ1-4; D unresolved. In germline, CDR1 is GTSNPN, CDR2 SVGIG (reference sequence). The CDR3 is made up of 13 amino acids. The DNA for the CDR3 is TGTGCTCAGTCTCTCTCAACTAATGAAAAACTGTTTTTT. Its protein product is CAQSLSTNEKLFF. The full variable domain, completed using reference TRBV30 and TRBJ1-4, is SQTIHQWPATLVQPVGSPLSLECTVEGTSNPNLYWYRQAAGRGLQLLFYSVGIGQISSEVPQNLSASRPQDRQFILSSKKLLLSDSGFYLCAQSLSTNEKLFFGSGTQLSVL.

This clone was counted once. The chain links TRBV5-6 to TRBJ2-2; D uncertain. CDR1 SGHDT and CDR2 YYEEEE come from the germline V gene. Trimming cost V 4 bases and J 3 bases, with 7 bases left between them. The CDR3 runs to 13 residues. CDR3 coding DNA: TGTGCCAGCAGCCCGAGCCACACCGGGGAGCTGTTTTTT. Amino acid sequence: CASSPSHTGELFF.